What follows are 8 T cell receptor beta chains derived from one specimen sequenced in a study of blood T cell repertoires in COVID-19. Using immunoSEQ multiplex PCR, the repertoire was profiled, and TCRdb retains in-frame clones only, with some absent. In the table there are about 30,000 clones, about 88% of which are singletons. The material sequenced was peripheral blood. All receptors come from a human donor in a cohort sampled during active COVID-19.

This CDR3 reads CASSPQDRDKRTQYF. In nucleotides, the CDR3 is TGCGCCAGCAGCCCCCAAGACAGGGACAAGAGGACCCAGTACTTC. The J gene is TRBJ2-5, the V gene TRBV4-1; 7 positions match TRBD1. Germline V gene sequence: CDR1 MGHRA, CDR2 YSYEKL. V trimming: 4 bases; J trimming: 7 bases; junction bases outside the gene matches: 12. The CDR3 is 15 residues long.

The chain carries TRBV5-3 and TRBJ1-2; 7 positions agree with TRBD1. TRBV5-3 is an ORF for which the function is uncertain. The trim removed 10 bases at V and 3 bases at J, leaving 6 bases unmatched. The CDR3 runs to 12 residues. The CDR3 region is CAPRRGDYGYTF. In nucleotides, the CDR3 is TGTGCCCCCCGCAGGGGGGACTATGGCTACACCTTC.

This clone was counted once. CDR3 amino acids: CASSLKGDTGELFF. CDR3 nucleotides: TGTGCCAGCAGCTTGAAAGGGGACACCGGGGAGCTGTTTTTT. The chain has TRBV5-4 and TRBJ2-2; a possible D gene is TRBD1 (5 bases). The CDR3 is made up of 14 amino acids. Germline V gene data show CDR1 as SGHNT and CDR2 as YYREEE (reference sequence). V was trimmed by 1 base and J by 3 bases, leaving 7 bases between them.

The chain combines TRBV4-2 with TRBJ2-5; D is perhaps TRBD1 (7 bases). Looked up from germline, CDR1 is LGHNA and CDR2 is YNFKEQ. The CDR3 spans 14 residues. The V end lost 1 base, the J end lost 4 bases, and 10 bases lay between the germline ends. The CDR3 DNA reads as TGTGCCAGCAGCCAAGGACAGGGAGGAGAGACCCAGTACTTC. Translation: CASSQGQGGETQYF.

CDR3 residues: CASSFLSYEQYF. The DNA of the CDR3 is TGTGCCAGCAGCTTCCTCTCCTACGAGCAGTACTTC. This rearrangement joins TRBV7-6 to TRBJ2-7, with no clear D. CDR1 and CDR2 (germline): SGHVS, FNYEAQ. The length of the CDR3 is 12 residues. The V gene lost 3 bases and the J gene lost 0 bases, with 3 bases spanning the gap. The full variable domain, its missing parts supplied by reference TRBV7-6 and TRBJ2-7, is GAGVSQSPRYKVTKRGQDVALRCDPISGHVSLYWYRQALGQGPEFLTYFNYEAQQDKSGLPNDRFSAERPEGSISTLTIQRTEQRDSAMYRCASSFLSYEQYFGPGTRLTVT.

This clone was recorded once. This rearrangement joins TRBV6-6 to TRBJ2-3; 10 bases line up with TRBD2. CDR1 and CDR2 (germline): MNHNY, SVGAGI (reference sequence). This CDR3 is built from 16 residues. Trimming removed 4 bases from V and 10 bases from J; junction bases left unmatched: 14. The CDR3 here is CASSSFSGTSVPAQYF. CDR3 bases: TGTGCCAGCAGTTCTTTTTCCGGGACTAGCGTCCCAGCGCAGTATTTT.

CDR3 loop: CASSSRWAATDTQYF. The DNA for the CDR3 is TGTGCCAGCAGTAGTCGGTGGGCAGCCACAGATACGCAGTATTTT. The gene calls are TRBV16 and TRBJ2-3; D is uncertain. Germline-derived CDR1 and CDR2 are KGHSY and FQNENV. The CDR3 totals 15 residues. Deletions cut 6 bases from V and 2 bases from J, with 15 bases between.

This chain joins TRBV6-5 and TRBJ2-2, with a possible D match to TRBD2 (5 bases). Trimming cost V 4 bases and J 3 bases, with 6 bases left between them. CDR1 is MNHEY, CDR2 SVGAGI, per germline. This CDR3 is built from 13 residues. Here the CDR3 reads CASSSGYTGELFF. The DNA for the CDR3 is TGTGCCAGCAGTTCGGGGTACACCGGGGAGCTGTTTTTT.